This T cell receptor beta chain is drawn from a study of cytomegalovirus exposure and HLA in healthy donors. This clone occurred once. Its antigen is not known. Healthy donors of bone marrow made up the group. Nominally healthy donors were sampled, though unrecorded immune exposures were likely. Whole-study findings and limits: For TCR beta chains, V- and J-gene trimming was later linked to a missense DCLRE1C variant. CMV serostatus was the only immune exposure information that was available.

The CDR3 runs 14 residues. Germline-derived CDR1 and CDR2 are LNHNV and YYDKDF (reference sequence). V shed 1 base and J 3 bases; nucleotides not matched to a gene: 1. PCR involved 60 Vbeta and 13 Jbeta primers. Data came from immunoSEQ multiplex PCR; TCRdb stores just in-frame clones and leaves some out. The table has some 99,000 clones, nearly 70% seen once. This TCR came from a woman aged 70-85 years in good health and CMV-seropositive. This chain links TRBV15 with TRBJ2-7, with 9 bases matching TRBD1. Sequencing was done on a sample of PBMCs. The CDR3 DNA is TGTGCCACCAGCAGAGGGGGACAGGGCTACGAGCAGTACTTC. Translated, it gives CATSRGGQGYEQYF.